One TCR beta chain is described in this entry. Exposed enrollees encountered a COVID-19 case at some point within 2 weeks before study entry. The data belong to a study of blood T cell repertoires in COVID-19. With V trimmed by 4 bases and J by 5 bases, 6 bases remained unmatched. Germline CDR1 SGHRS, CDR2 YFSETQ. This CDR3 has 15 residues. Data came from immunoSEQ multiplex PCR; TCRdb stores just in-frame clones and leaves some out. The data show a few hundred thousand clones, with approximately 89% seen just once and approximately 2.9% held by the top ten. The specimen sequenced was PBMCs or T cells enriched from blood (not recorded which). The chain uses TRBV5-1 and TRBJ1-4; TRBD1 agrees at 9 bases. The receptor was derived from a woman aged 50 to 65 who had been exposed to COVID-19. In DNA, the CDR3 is TGCGCCAGCAGCCCCCCCGGGACAGGGAATGAAAAACTGTTTTTT. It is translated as CASSPPGTGNEKLFF.